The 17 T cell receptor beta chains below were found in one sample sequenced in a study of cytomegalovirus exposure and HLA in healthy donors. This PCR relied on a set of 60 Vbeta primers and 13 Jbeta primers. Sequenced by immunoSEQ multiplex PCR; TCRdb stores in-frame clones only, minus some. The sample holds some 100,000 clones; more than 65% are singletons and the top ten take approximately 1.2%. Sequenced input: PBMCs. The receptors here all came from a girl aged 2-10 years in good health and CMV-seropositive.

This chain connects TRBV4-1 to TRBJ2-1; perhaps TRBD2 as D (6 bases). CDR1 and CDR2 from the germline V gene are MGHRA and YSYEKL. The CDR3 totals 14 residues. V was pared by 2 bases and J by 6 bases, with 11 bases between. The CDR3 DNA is TGCGCCAGCAGCCAATTACTAGCTAGCAATGAGCAGTTCTTC. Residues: CASSQLLASNEQFF.

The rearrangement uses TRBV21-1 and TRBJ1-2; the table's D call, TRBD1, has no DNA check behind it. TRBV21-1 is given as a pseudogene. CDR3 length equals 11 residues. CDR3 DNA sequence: TGTGCCAGCAGCAACAGGGGAGGCTACACCTTC. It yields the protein CASSNRGGYTF.

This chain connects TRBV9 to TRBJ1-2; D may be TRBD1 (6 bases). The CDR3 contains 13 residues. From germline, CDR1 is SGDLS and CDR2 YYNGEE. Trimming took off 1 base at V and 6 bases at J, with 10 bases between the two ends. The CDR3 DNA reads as TGTGCCAGCAGCGTAAGGGGGAGGGATGGCTACACCTTC. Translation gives CASSVRGRDGYTF.

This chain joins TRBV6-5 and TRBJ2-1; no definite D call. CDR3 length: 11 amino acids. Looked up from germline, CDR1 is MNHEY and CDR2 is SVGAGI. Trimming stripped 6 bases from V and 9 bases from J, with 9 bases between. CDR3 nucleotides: TGTGCCAGCAGCTCGCTTAGTGAGCAGTTCTTC. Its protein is CASSSLSEQFF.

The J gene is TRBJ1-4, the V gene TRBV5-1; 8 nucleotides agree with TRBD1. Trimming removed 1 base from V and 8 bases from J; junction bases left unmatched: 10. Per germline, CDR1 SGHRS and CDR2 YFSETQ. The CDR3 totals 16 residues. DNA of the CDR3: TGCGCCAGCAGCTTGACCCCTACAGGGGGAGGGGAAAAACTGTTTTTT. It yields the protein CASSLTPTGGGEKLFF.

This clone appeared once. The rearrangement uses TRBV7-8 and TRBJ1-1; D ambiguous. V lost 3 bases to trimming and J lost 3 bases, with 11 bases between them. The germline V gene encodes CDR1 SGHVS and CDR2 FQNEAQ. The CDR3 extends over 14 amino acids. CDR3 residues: CASSLVAVDTEAFF. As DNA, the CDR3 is TGTGCCAGCAGCTTGGTAGCGGTAGACACTGAAGCTTTCTTT.

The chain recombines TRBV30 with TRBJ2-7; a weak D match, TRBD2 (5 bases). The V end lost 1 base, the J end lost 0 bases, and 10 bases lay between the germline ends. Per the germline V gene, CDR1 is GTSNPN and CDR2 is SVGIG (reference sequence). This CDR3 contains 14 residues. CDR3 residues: CAWSGPGSSYEQYF. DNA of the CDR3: TGTGCCTGGAGTGGGCCGGGGAGCTCCTACGAGCAGTACTTC. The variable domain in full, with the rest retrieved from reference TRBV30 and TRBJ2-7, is SQTIHQWPATLVQPVGSPLSLECTVEGTSNPNLYWYRQAAGRGLQLLFYSVGIGQISSEVPQNLSASRPQDRQFILSSKKLLLSDSGFYLCAWSGPGSSYEQYFGPGTRLTVT.

In nucleotides, the CDR3 is TGTGCCAGCTCCCCGGGGGTGGCGGCAATCTCCTACGAGCAGTACTTC. It yields the protein CASSPGVAAISYEQYF. J is TRBJ2-7 and V is TRBV28; D is possibly TRBD2 (6 bases). This CDR3 spans 16 amino acids. The V gene lost 8 bases and the J gene lost 0 bases, with 20 bases spanning the gap. Germline V gene lookup returns CDR1 MDHEN and CDR2 SYDVKM.

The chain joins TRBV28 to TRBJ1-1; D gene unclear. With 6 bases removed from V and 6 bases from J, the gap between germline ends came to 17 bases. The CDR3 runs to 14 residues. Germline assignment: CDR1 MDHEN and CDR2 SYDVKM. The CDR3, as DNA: TGTGCCAGCAGACCAACCCCAGGACTCGCTGAAGCTTTCTTT. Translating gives CASRPTPGLAEAFF. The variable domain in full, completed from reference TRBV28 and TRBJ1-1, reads DVKVTQSSRYLVKRTGEKVFLECVQDMDHENMFWYRQDPGLGLRLIYFSYDVKMKEKGDIPEGYSVSREKKERFSLILESASTNQTSMYLCASRPTPGLAEAFFGQGTRLTVV.

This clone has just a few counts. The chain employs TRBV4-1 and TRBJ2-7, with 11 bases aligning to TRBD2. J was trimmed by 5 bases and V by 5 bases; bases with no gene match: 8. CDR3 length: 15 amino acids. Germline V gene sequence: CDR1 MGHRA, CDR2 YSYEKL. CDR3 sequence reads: CASSILAGVFDEQYF. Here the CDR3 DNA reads TGCGCCAGCAGCATACTAGCGGGAGTTTTCGACGAGCAGTACTTC.

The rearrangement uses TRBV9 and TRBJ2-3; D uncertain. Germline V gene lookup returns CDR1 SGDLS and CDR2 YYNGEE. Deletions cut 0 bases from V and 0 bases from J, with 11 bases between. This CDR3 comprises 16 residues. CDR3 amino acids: CASSVEVQLSTDTQYF. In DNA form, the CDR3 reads TGTGCCAGCAGCGTAGAGGTACAGCTTAGCACAGATACGCAGTATTTT.

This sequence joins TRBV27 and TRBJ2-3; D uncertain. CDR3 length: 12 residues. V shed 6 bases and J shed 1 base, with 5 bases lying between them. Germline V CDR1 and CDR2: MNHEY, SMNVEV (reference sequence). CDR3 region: CASRFGTDTQYF. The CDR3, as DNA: TGTGCCAGCAGGTTCGGCACAGATACGCAGTATTTT.

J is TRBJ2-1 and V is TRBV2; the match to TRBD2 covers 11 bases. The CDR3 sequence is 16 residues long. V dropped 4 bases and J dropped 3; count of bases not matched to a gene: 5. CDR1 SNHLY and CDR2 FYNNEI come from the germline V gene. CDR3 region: CASSVAGTSGYNEQFF. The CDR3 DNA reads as TGTGCCAGCAGTGTCGCCGGGACTAGCGGCTACAATGAGCAGTTCTTC.

The CDR3 DNA is TGCGCCAGCAGCCTGACAGGGCCGACCTCCTACGAGCAGTACTTC. Translating gives CASSLTGPTSYEQYF. The chain is built from TRBV5-1 and TRBJ2-7; 7 bases line up with TRBD1. Per the germline V gene, CDR1 is SGHRS and CDR2 is YFSETQ. The CDR3 contains 15 residues. The trim removed 4 bases at V and 0 bases at J, leaving 7 bases unmatched.

Here the CDR3 reads CASSLSGETQYF. CDR3 coding DNA: TGTGCCAGCAGCTTAAGCGGGGAGACCCAGTACTTC. The chain uses TRBV11-2 and TRBJ2-5, with D tentatively TRBD2 (6 bases). The CDR3 is 12 residues long. Germline values: CDR1 SGHAT, CDR2 FQNNGV. V shed 2 bases and J shed 5 bases, with 6 bases lying between them.

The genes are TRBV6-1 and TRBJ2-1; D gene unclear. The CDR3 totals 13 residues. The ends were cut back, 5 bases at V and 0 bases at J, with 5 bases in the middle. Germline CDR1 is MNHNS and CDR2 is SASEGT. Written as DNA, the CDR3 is TGTGCCAGCAGTCCCAGCTCCTACAATGAGCAGTTCTTC. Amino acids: CASSPSSYNEQFF.

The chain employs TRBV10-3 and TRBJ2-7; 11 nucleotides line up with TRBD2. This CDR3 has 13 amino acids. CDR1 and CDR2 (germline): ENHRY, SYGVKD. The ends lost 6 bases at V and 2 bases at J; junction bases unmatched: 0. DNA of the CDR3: TGTGCCATCAGACTAGCGGGAGCCTACGAGCAGTACTTC. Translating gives CAIRLAGAYEQYF.